This passage covers 21 T cell receptor beta chains from one sample sequenced in a study of T-cell memory formation after mild COVID-19. TCRdb recomputed calls from the 5' RACE reads with MiXCR, one row per CDR3 protein. Of about 250,000 distinct CDR3 sequences listed, 15% were seen once; the top ten hold under 2.5%. Sequenced sample: PBMCs or a T cell subset sorted from them (not recorded which). The origin of the receptors is an adult woman who had mild COVID-19 (a few samples of this study predate the infection). Cell type and time point are not known.

The chain couples TRBV7-9 to TRBJ1-2, with D unclear. The CDR3 length is 13 residues. Deletions cut 3 bases from V and 6 bases from J, with 11 bases between. Germline values: CDR1 SEHNR, CDR2 FQNEAQ (reference sequence). The CDR3 DNA sequence: TGTGCCAGCAGCTTTAGGTTGGACGATGGCTACACCTTC. It translates to CASSFRLDDGYTF.

This rearrangement joins TRBV6-1 to TRBJ1-5; perhaps TRBD1 as D (5 bases). Germline V CDR1 and CDR2: MNHNS, SASEGT. This CDR3 region has 14 residues. V was cut by 6 bases and J by 5 bases, with 14 bases left in between. In nucleotides, the CDR3 is TGTGCCAGCAGACCCGGGGCCAACCATCAGCCCCAGCATTTT. Amino acid sequence: CASRPGANHQPQHF.

This clonotype was detected only a few times. The genes are TRBV7-6 and TRBJ1-6; D is unresolved. The CDR3 extends over 14 amino acids. Germline loops: CDR1 SGHVS, CDR2 FNYEAQ. V was trimmed by 6 bases and J by 14 bases, leaving 20 bases between them. CDR3 bases: TGTGCCAGCAGTCCGGTTACCTCGATTTCGACCCTCCACTTT. Translated: CASSPVTSISTLHF.

This clonotype was seen a handful of times. The chain combines TRBV29-1 with TRBJ2-7; TRBD1 is a possible D gene (5 bases). Trimming took 6 bases from V and 6 from J, leaving 18 bases between them. CDR1 SQVTM and CDR2 ANQGSEA come from the germline V gene. The CDR3 runs to 13 residues. CDR3 sequence: CSVSPPAGAEQYF. CDR3 DNA: TGCAGCGTGTCCCCCCCCGCTGGGGCCGAGCAGTACTTC.

The sample holds a few counts of this clonotype. The chain carries TRBV12-3 or TRBV12-4 and TRBJ2-5, with D possibly being TRBD1 (5 bases). Trimming took 3 bases from V and 1 from J, leaving 12 bases between them. This CDR3 is 15 amino acids long. The CDR3 sequence is CASSFGRGSQETQYF. CDR3 DNA: TGTGCCAGCAGTTTCGGAAGGGGCTCCCAAGAGACCCAGTACTTC.

This clonotype has a handful of counts. V and J are TRBV5-1 and TRBJ2-2, with 7 bases that match TRBD2. The CDR3 contains 16 residues. V lost 4 bases and J lost 4; bases outside the gene matches: 10. Per germline, CDR1 SGHRS and CDR2 YFSETQ. CDR3 sequence (DNA): TGCGCCAGCAGCCTGATGGGCGGGGGAGGCACCGGGGAGCTGTTTTTT. This sequence encodes CASSLMGGGGTGELFF.

This clonotype was observed a handful of times. V is TRBV7-8 and J is TRBJ2-3, with 12 bases identical to TRBD2. The CDR3 is 15 residues long. After removal of 5 bases from V and 5 bases from J, the junction contained 5 bases not matched to a gene. CDR1 SGHVS and CDR2 FQNEAQ come from the germline V gene. The CDR3 here is CASSELAGGLDTQYF. The CDR3 DNA reads TGTGCCAGCAGCGAGCTAGCGGGAGGGCTAGATACGCAGTATTTT.

This clonotype was seen many times. This chain connects TRBV30 to TRBJ1-5, with TRBD1 matching 8 bases. Germline values: CDR1 GTSNPN, CDR2 SVGIG (reference sequence). Unmatched junction bases numbered 11, after V lost 5 bases and J lost 8 bases. The CDR3 sequence is 14 residues long. CDR3 sequence (DNA): TGTGCCTGGGATCGGCAGGGGGCGAGGGAGCCCCAGCATTTT. Translated, it gives CAWDRQGAREPQHF.

This clonotype has ten or more counts. The chain employs TRBV9 and TRBJ2-5, with no clear D. Germline CDR1 is SGDLS and CDR2 is YYNGEE. V lost 3 bases to trimming and J lost 3 bases, with 3 bases between them. This CDR3 contains 11 residues. The CDR3 DNA follows: TGTGCCAGCAGCGCAGAAGAGACCCAGTACTTC. Protein: CASSAEETQYF.

The chain has TRBV12-3 or TRBV12-4 and TRBJ2-1; 8 bases align to TRBD2. The V and J ends lost 3 bases and 6 bases, in that order; junction bases with no gene match: 7. CDR3 length equals 15 residues. CDR3 DNA: TGTGCCAGCAGTTTGGTTAGCGGGATCCGCAATGAGCAGTTCTTC. Translating gives CASSLVSGIRNEQFF.

This clonotype came up a few times. This chain connects TRBV2 to TRBJ2-2; D possibly uses TRBD1 or TRBD2 (5 bases each). V lost 5 bases and J lost 4, with 11 bases in between. The CDR3 covers 14 residues. Germline assignment: CDR1 SNHLY and CDR2 FYNNEI. The CDR3 coding sequence is TGTGCCAGCAGTAAGGGACCGGCCACCGGGGAGCTGTTTTTT. Translated: CASSKGPATGELFF.

This chain uses TRBV7-2 with TRBJ1-2; the D is unclear. V lost 5 bases and J 4 bases, leaving 14 bases between the germline ends. This CDR3 contains 14 residues. Germline assignment: CDR1 SGHTA and CDR2 FQGNSA. The DNA of the CDR3 is TGTGCCAGCAGCCCGGAGGTAGCTGGCTATGGCTACACCTTC. Protein sequence: CASSPEVAGYGYTF. The full variable domain, its missing parts supplied by reference TRBV7-2 and TRBJ1-2, is GAGVSQSPSNKVTEKGKDVELRCDPISGHTALYWYRQSLGQGLEFLIYFQGNSAPDKSGLPSDRFSAERTGGSVSTLTIQRTQQEDSAVYLCASSPEVAGYGYTFGSGTRLTVV.

This clonotype was found a few times. The rearrangement links TRBV12-3 or TRBV12-4 to TRBJ2-7; 7 bases line up with TRBD2. This CDR3 is built from 15 residues. Unmatched junction bases numbered 4, after V lost 2 bases and J lost 0 bases. The CDR3 region has the DNA TGTGCCAGCAGTTTAAGACTAGCAGGCTCCTACGAGCAGTACTTC. Translated: CASSLRLAGSYEQYF.

This clonotype was counted between two and nine times. The chain is built from TRBV29-1 and TRBJ2-3; TRBD2 aligns across 7 bases. There are 15 residues in the CDR3. V gave up 7 bases and J gave up 6 bases; unmatched junction bases: 16. Germline CDR1 reads SQVTM; CDR2 reads ANQGSEA. CDR3 sequence (DNA): TGCAGCGGGGGGGGTCGCGGGGCCGATCAGGATACGCAGTATTTT. Translating it yields CSGGGRGADQDTQYF.

The V call is TRBV7-9, the J call TRBJ1-4, with TRBD1 matching 7 bases. The V segment lost 4 bases and the J segment 8 bases; nucleotides outside the gene matches: 10. Germline V gene data show CDR1 as SEHNR and CDR2 as FQNEAQ (reference sequence). The length of the CDR3 is 15 residues. CDR3 loop: CASSSRQGGLEKLFF. In DNA form, the CDR3 reads TGTGCCAGCAGCTCGCGACAGGGAGGTTTGGAAAAACTGTTTTTT. Combining the CDR3 with reference TRBV7-9 and TRBJ1-4 gives the whole variable domain DTGVSQNPRHKITKRGQNVTFRCDPISEHNRLYWYRQTLGQGPEFLTYFQNEAQLEKSRLLSDRFSAERPKGSFSTLEIQRTEQGDSAMYLCASSSRQGGLEKLFFGSGTQLSVL.

The rearrangement joins TRBV7-9 to TRBJ2-7; TRBD2 matches 9 bases. The CDR3 is 16 amino acids. Germline V lookup: CDR1 SEHNR, CDR2 FQNEAQ (reference sequence). The V gene end was trimmed by 5 bases and the J gene end by 7 bases; junction bases not matched to a gene: 15. This chain's CDR3 is CASSGLGGGGLWEQYF. The DNA for the CDR3 is TGTGCCAGCAGCGGCTTAGGCGGGGGGGGACTCTGGGAGCAGTACTTC.

The rearrangement joins TRBV20-1 to TRBJ1-6; tentative D call: TRBD1 (5 bases). This CDR3 is built from 14 residues. V gave up 3 bases and J gave up 10 bases, with 16 bases separating them. Per germline, CDR1 DFQATT and CDR2 SNEGSKA (reference sequence). The CDR3 DNA is TGCAGTGCTAGGCCCGACGGGGCTGGGTCACCCCTCCACTTT. Translated: CSARPDGAGSPLHF.

The CDR3 nucleotides are TGCGCCAGCAGCCCCCGGGACAGGGCATCTGGGGCCAACGTCCTGACTTTC. Protein product: CASSPRDRASGANVLTF. The chain employs TRBV5-1 and TRBJ2-6, with 9 bases fitting TRBD1. This CDR3 has 17 amino acids. The junction had 6 bases not matched to a gene; V was cut back by 4 bases and J by 1 base. The germline V gene has CDR1 SGHRS and CDR2 YFSETQ. Full variable domain (remainder filled in from reference TRBV5-1 and TRBJ2-6): KAGVTQTPRYLIKTRGQQVTLSCSPISGHRSVSWYQQTPGQGLQFLFEYFSETQRNKGNFPGRFSGRQFSNSRSEMNVSTLELGDSALYLCASSPRDRASGANVLTFGAGSRLTVL.

The table lists this clonotype with a few counts. This rearrangement joins TRBV10-3 to TRBJ1-4; TRBD1 aligns across 12 bases. The CDR3 loop spans 14 amino acids. Germline V gene lookup returns CDR1 ENHRY and CDR2 SYGVKD. V was pared by 6 bases and J by 10 bases, with 6 bases of the junction left unmatched. CDR3 bases: TGTGCCATCAGGCCCGGGACAGGGGGCGGAAAACTGTTTTTT. Its protein is CAIRPGTGGGKLFF.

This clonotype was counted a few times. The chain uses TRBV10-3 and TRBJ1-5, with TRBD1 matching 7 bases. This CDR3 is built from 13 residues. CDR1 ENHRY and CDR2 SYGVKD come from the germline V gene. V trimming: 6 bases; J trimming: 6 bases; junction bases outside the gene matches: 5. The CDR3 nucleotides read TGTGCCATCAGGACAGGGTTGGGTCAGCCCCAGCATTTT. This encodes CAIRTGLGQPQHF.

The chain uses TRBV7-2 and TRBJ2-1; 8 positions agree with TRBD2. The length of the CDR3 is 16 residues. V shed 6 bases, J shed 8 bases, and the junction held 15 bases outside the gene matches. Per the germline V gene, CDR1 is SGHTA and CDR2 is FQGNSA. The CDR3 loop is CASSPFPGLVGDEQFF. The CDR3 DNA reads as TGTGCCAGCAGTCCATTTCCGGGACTAGTAGGCGATGAGCAGTTCTTC.